The clone carrying this T cell receptor (beta chain) showed up just a few times. What it binds is not known. This specimen belongs to a study of cytomegalovirus exposure and HLA in healthy donors. Study overall: Some 80 million unique TCR sequences came from HLA-typed donors in an early release.

Broader study findings: For most TCR beta V segments, an earlier analysis put the productive rate at about 90% or about 30% of the time. Accurate predictions that matched the HLA-A and HLA-B alleles of most subjects were reportedly made from TCR beta sequences. TCR beta chains associated with HLA were, in a later analysis, more clonally expanded than equally common others.

PCR used 60 Vbeta primers and 13 Jbeta primers. Profiling relied on immunoSEQ multiplex PCR, and the TCRdb table lists in-frame clones only, not all of them. Counted here are more than 130,000 clones, 73% occurring once; the ten biggest clones make up over 13%. The length of the CDR3 is 14 residues. Germline V gives CDR1 MGHDK, CDR2 SYGVNS. V lost 4 bases and J lost 7, with 16 bases in between. The receptor was isolated from a human donor in good health. Sequenced sample: PBMCs. The genes are TRBV25-1 and TRBJ1-2, with D maybe TRBD1 (5 bases). CDR3 DNA: TGTGCCAGCAGTGTCCAGGGAAGGTTCGGTGGCTACACCTTC. Encoded protein: CASSVQGRFGGYTF.